This T cell receptor beta chain was recorded in a study of blood T cell repertoires in COVID-19 (dated by TCRdb to the early 2020s). The study in broad terms: Collaborator samples came from the United States, Italy and Spain and covered acute and convalescent phases of COVID-19. The material from the prospective study consisted of cDNA or gDNA derived from T cells, B-cell-depleted T cells, or PBMCs. Deeply sampled blood TCRbeta repertoires from subjects exposed to, actively infected with, or recovered from COVID-19 were included in the dataset. The repertoires were released in a freely available public database intended as a resource for research on the immune response to SARS-CoV-2. The samples were drawn from two sources: the first 160 participants of the ongoing ImmuneRACE study, and about 1,300 subjects contributed by 6 global collaborators. The sample metadata nearly always contained a de-identified subject ID, COVID-19 status, age in years and sex. Where available, HLA class I and class II types were taken from metadata supplied by the sample provider and were not determined by assay-based typing. The paper's findings and limits, for the study overall: Clinical and demographic metadata were provided uncurated, with the amount varying by source and participant.

Whole blood was collected in K2EDTA tubes by collaborating institutions according to the institutions' own protocols. For TCRbeta analysis, collaborators shipped samples as frozen whole blood, isolated PBMCs, or DNA extracted from either of those sample types. TCRbeta CDR3 regions were amplified from genomic DNA using the immunoSEQ Assay, a bias-controlled multiplex PCR. In the source study's methods: The number of nucleated cells in each sample was estimated from the amplification of reference gene primers within the assay. Sequence reads were collapsed and filtered to measure the absolute abundance of every unique TCRbeta CDR3 rearrangement. For each sample, productive Simpson clonality was calculated as the square root of Simpson's diversity index over productive rearrangements. Here the immuneACCESS table is served through TCRdb, limited to in-frame sequences with V and J called. Missing clones are a known gap in these copies; in checked studies unresolved V genes cover under half, and the rest lacks a known reason. That table gives V, J and clone size, and the DNA gave D and trimming. The sample table records around 110,000 clones; approximately 90% of these occur just once. The ten largest clones represent roughly 1.2% of the sample.

CDR1 LNHDA and CDR2 SQIVND were looked up in the germline V gene (reference sequence). The CDR3 spans 14 residues, from the cysteine through the phenylalanine. The entry retains the CDR3 DNA only, 42 bases that are in frame from base 1. V has 6 bases trimmed and J has 2 bases trimmed; junction bases matching no gene number 3. To note about this clone: Its antigen is currently not known. Base qualities are missing; no much larger clone stands one base away.

This TCR derives from a woman aged 25 to 39 with acute or convalescent COVID-19. Sequenced sample: peripheral blood. Here the chain combines TRBV19 and TRBJ1-5; 8 central nucleotides agree with TRBD1. For the CDR3, the sequence is CASSSTGGNQPQHF. In nucleotide form, the sequence is TGTGCCAGTAGCTCGACAGGGGGCAATCAGCCCCAGCATTTT.